Listed here is a single TCR beta chain. Its specificity is not known. The junction departs from the called germline gene at one end, perhaps through a read error. The assay was immunoSEQ multiplex PCR, and TCRdb's table has in-frame clones only and misses some. The sample includes approximately 20,000 clones, around three quarters seen only once; the top ten take approximately 17%. The record originates from a study of OX40 agonist ivuxolimab in advanced cancers. Background on the study: Treatment of patients was with ivuxolimab, an agonistic anti-OX40 (CD134) antibody. General observations from the study: The study found that CD8+ T cells averaged more expanded clones than CD4+. Both blood CD4+ and CD8+ T cells showed clonal growth by week 6 at 0.1 to 3.0 mg/kg.

Sampled blood was obtained at baseline, cycle 4 day 1, and cycle 7 day 1. CDR1 is SGHNT, CDR2 YYREEE, per germline (reference sequence). CDR3 length: 18 residues. The J gene is TRBJ1-6, the V gene TRBV5-4, with 9 bases lining up with TRBD1. Sequencing was performed on CD4+ or CD8+ T cells sorted from blood, taken in a trial of the OX40 agonist ivuxolimab. This clonotype originated in an adult with an advanced solid tumor such as melanoma, head and neck, liver or kidney cancer. CDR3 bases: TGCGCCAGCAGCCAAGATGGGACAGGGTCGTACTATAATTCACCCCTCCACTTT. Encoded protein: CASSQDGTGSYYNSPLHF.